This is a list of T cell receptor beta chains from one sample in a study of Ad26.COV2.S vaccination and SARS-CoV-2 variants. Here immunoSEQ multiplex PCR was the method, and the copy in TCRdb shows in-frame clones only, minus some. The sample has hundreds of thousands of clones; more than 85% are singletons. The sequenced sample was peripheral blood, obtained in a trial of Ad26.COV2.S vaccine versus placebo. All receptors derive from a person between 18 and 59 years old who received the Ad26.COV2.S COVID-19 vaccine or a placebo. CDR3s include the opening cysteine and the closing phenylalanine or tryptophan. A D gene is named only where the DNA matches it firmly. Clone size is not always given. Where it is, it says once, few, many or a class for expanded clones.

clone size | D gene | J gene | V gene | CDR3 protein | CDR3 DNA
- | - | TRBJ2-5 | TRBV11-2 | CASSSGSFLETQYF | TGTGCCAGCAGCTCCGGGTCTTTTTTAGAGACCCAGTACTTC
once | TRBD1 | TRBJ2-7 | TRBV11-2 | CASSPQNRGSYEQYF | TGTGCCAGCAGCCCCCAAAACAGGGGCTCCTACGAGCAGTACTTC
- | - | TRBJ2-7 | TRBV27 | CASSPAFSSYEQYF | TGTGCCAGCAGTCCTGCTTTCTCCTCCTACGAGCAGTACTTC
- | - | TRBJ2-1 | TRBV7-2 | CASSLEKGTRYNEQFF | TGTGCCAGCAGCTTAGAAAAGGGGACGCGCTACAATGAGCAGTTCTTC
- | - | TRBJ2-5 | TRBV6-1 | CASSEAETQYF | TGTGCCAGCAGTGAAGCGGAGACCCAGTACTTC
many | - | TRBJ1-2 | TRBV3-1/TRBV3-2 | CASSQDQGHGYTF | TGTGCCAGCAGCCAAGACCAAGGCCATGGCTACACCTTC
- | - | TRBJ2-5 | TRBV11-3 | CASSLRTYLDRRETQYF | TGTGCCAGCAGCTTACGCACCTACCTTGACAGGAGGGAGACCCAGTACTTC
- | - | TRBJ2-5 | TRBV7-9 | CASSPTGAQETQYF | TGTGCCAGCAGCCCAACGGGGGCCCAAGAGACCCAGTACTTC
- | - | TRBJ1-2 | TRBV29-1 | CSVEVEWGAPYGYTF | TGCAGCGTTGAGGTTGAATGGGGGGCACCCTATGGCTACACCTTC
- | - | TRBJ1-3 | TRBV5-1 | CASSPEGTSGNTIYF | TGCGCCAGCTCCCCGGAGGGGACCAGCGGAAACACCATATATTTT
- | - | TRBJ1-6 | TRBV5-1 | CASSLETGSYGGSPLHF | TGCGCCAGCAGCTTGGAAACAGGATCCTATGGGGGTTCACCCCTCCACTTT
- | - | TRBJ2-5 | TRBV13 | CASSDKETQYF | TGTGCCAGCAGCGATAAAGAGACCCAGTACTTC
once | - | TRBJ1-5 | TRBV7-2 | CASSPRSRIHSNQPQHF | TGTGCCAGCAGCCCTAGAAGTAGGATTCATAGCAATCAGCCCCAGCATTTT
- | - | TRBJ2-1 | TRBV12-3/TRBV12-4 | CASTWDQYNEQFF | TGTGCCAGCACCTGGGACCAGTACAATGAGCAGTTCTTC
- | - | TRBJ1-3 | TRBV28 | CASSNGNSGNTIYF | TGTGCCAGCAGTAACGGGAACTCTGGAAACACCATATATTTT
- | - | TRBJ1-2 | TRBV28 | CASTRGGGNYGYTF | TGTGCCAGCACCCGAGGAGGGGGTAACTATGGCTACACCTTC
- | TRBD1 | TRBJ2-1 | TRBV14 | CASSQGQGFEQFF | TGTGCCAGCAGCCAAGGACAGGGATTTGAGCAGTTCTTC
- | - | TRBJ1-1 | TRBV7-9 | CASSLVGPGDTEAFF | TGTGCCAGCAGCTTAGTGGGGCCGGGGGACACTGAAGCTTTCTTT
- | TRBD1 | TRBJ1-5 | TRBV2 | CASSEATGTGIHQPQHF | TGTGCCAGCAGTGAAGCAACCGGGACAGGGATACATCAGCCCCAGCATTTT
- | - | TRBJ2-3 | TRBV10-1 | CASSEWRTDTQYF | TGCGCCAGCAGTGAGTGGAGGACAGATACGCAGTATTTT
many | - | TRBJ2-7 | TRBV11-2 | CASSFVAQSSYEQYF | TGTGCCAGCAGCTTTGTGGCTCAAAGCTCCTACGAGCAGTACTTC
- | - | TRBJ2-1 | TRBV11-2 | CASSLEVGLVNEQFF | TGTGCCAGCAGCTTAGAAGTAGGGTTGGTCAATGAGCAGTTCTTC
- | - | TRBJ2-5 | TRBV6-1 | CASSEAAVGSETQYF | TGTGCCAGCAGTGAAGCCGCGGTCGGGTCAGAGACCCAGTACTTC
- | TRBD1 | TRBJ2-1 | TRBV6-6 | CASSLNGQDNEQFF | TGTGCCAGCAGCCTCAACGGACAGGACAATGAGCAGTTCTTC
- | - | TRBJ2-5 | TRBV5-5 | CASSARDYQETQYF | TGTGCCAGCAGCGCCCGGGACTACCAAGAGACCCAGTACTTC
- | - | TRBJ2-1 | TRBV14 | CASSQEPHRRTEQFF | TGTGCCAGCAGCCAAGAACCCCATAGGAGGACTGAGCAGTTCTTC
few | - | TRBJ1-5 | TRBV19 | CASTLSGLYNQPQHF | TGTGCCAGTACCTTATCTGGACTGTACAATCAGCCCCAGCATTTT
- | - | TRBJ1-1 | TRBV10-1 | CASNGVKGTEAFF | TGCGCCAGCAATGGTGTAAAGGGCACTGAAGCTTTCTTT
- | TRBD2 | TRBJ2-7 | TRBV28 | CASSLRSLAGEQYF | TGTGCCAGCAGTTTAAGGTCGCTAGCGGGAGAGCAGTACTTC
- | TRBD2 | TRBJ2-2 | TRBV28 | CASSPWGTSYAGELFF | TGTGCCAGCAGTCCCTGGGGGACTAGTTACGCCGGGGAGCTGTTTTTT
- | TRBD2 | TRBJ2-7 | TRBV2 | CASSLAGGYEQYF | TGTGCCAGCAGTTTAGCGGGGGGCTACGAGCAGTACTTC
- | - | TRBJ2-7 | TRBV15 | CATSGPGQFYEQYF | TGTGCCACCAGCGGCCCCGGACAGTTCTACGAGCAGTACTTC
- | TRBD1 | TRBJ2-7 | TRBV29-1 | CSVVWDRGYEQYF | TGCAGCGTCGTGTGGGACAGGGGCTACGAGCAGTACTTC
- | TRBD1 | TRBJ1-6 | TRBV5-6 | CASSPRRQGASPLHF | TGTGCCAGCAGCCCCCGGCGGCAGGGGGCTTCACCCCTCCACTTT
- | TRBD1 | TRBJ2-1 | TRBV2 | CASSERDSSSYNEQFF | TGTGCCAGCAGTGAACGGGACAGTAGCTCCTACAATGAGCAGTTCTTC
few | TRBD1 | TRBJ2-5 | TRBV6-5 | CASSRDRDGETQYF | TGTGCCAGCAGTCGGGACAGGGACGGGGAGACCCAGTACTTC
- | - | TRBJ1-1 | TRBV21-1 | CASSLQGAGEAFF | TGTGCCAGCAGCTTACAGGGGGCAGGAGAAGCTTTCTTT
- | - | TRBJ1-5 | TRBV6-1 | CASSEDRVLPQPQHF | TGTGCCAGCAGTGAAGACAGGGTCCTTCCTCAGCCCCAGCATTTT
- | TRBD1 | TRBJ1-4 | TRBV2 | CASSVDRANEKLFF | TGTGCCAGCAGTGTTGACAGGGCAAATGAAAAACTGTTTTTT
- | TRBD2 | TRBJ2-4 | TRBV20-1 | CSASPPGLAEVAKNIQYF | TGCAGTGCTAGTCCCCCCGGACTAGCGGAAGTAGCCAAAAACATTCAGTACTTC
- | TRBD1 | TRBJ1-3 | TRBV6-5 | CASRRRTGWGNTIYF | TGTGCCAGCAGACGACGGACAGGGTGGGGAAACACCATATATTTT
- | TRBD2 | TRBJ2-1 | TRBV11-2 | CASSTWTSGMAGNEQFF | TGTGCCAGCAGCACCTGGACTAGCGGGATGGCGGGCAATGAGCAGTTCTTC
- | - | TRBJ1-3 | TRBV7-9 | CASSLDTESGNTIYF | TGTGCCAGCAGCCTCGACACGGAGTCTGGAAACACCATATATTTT
- | TRBD2 | TRBJ2-7 | TRBV3-1/TRBV3-2 | CASSTGLASEQYF | TGTGCCAGCAGCACGGGACTAGCGAGCGAGCAGTACTTC
- | TRBD2 | TRBJ2-2 | TRBV18 | CASSPPGLAGVYTGELFF | TGTGCCAGCTCACCCCCGGGACTAGCGGGAGTGTATACCGGGGAGCTGTTTTTT
- | TRBD1 | TRBJ1-4 | TRBV30 | CAWSRGQGNEKLFF | TGTGCCTGGAGTCGGGGACAGGGTAATGAAAAACTGTTTTTT
- | - | TRBJ1-2 | TRBV30 | CAWRPAGIGYTF | TGTGCCTGGAGACCAGCGGGGATAGGCTACACCTTC
- | - | TRBJ1-2 | TRBV9 | CASRADGVIDGYTF | TGTGCCAGCAGAGCCGACGGGGTAATCGATGGCTACACCTTC